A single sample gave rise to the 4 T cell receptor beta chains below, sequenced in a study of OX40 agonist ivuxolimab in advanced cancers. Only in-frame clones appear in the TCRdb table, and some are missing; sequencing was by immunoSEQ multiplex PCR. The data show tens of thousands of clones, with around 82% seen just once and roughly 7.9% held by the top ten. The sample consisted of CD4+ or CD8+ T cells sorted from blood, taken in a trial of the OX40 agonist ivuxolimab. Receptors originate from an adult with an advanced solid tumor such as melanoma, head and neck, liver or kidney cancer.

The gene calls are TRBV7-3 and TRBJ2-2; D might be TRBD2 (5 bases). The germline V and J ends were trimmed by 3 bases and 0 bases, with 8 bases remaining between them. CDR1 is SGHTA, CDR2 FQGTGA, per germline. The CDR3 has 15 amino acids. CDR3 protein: CASSLQRSNTGELFF. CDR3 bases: TGTGCCAGCAGCTTGCAGCGGTCGAACACCGGGGAGCTGTTTTTT.

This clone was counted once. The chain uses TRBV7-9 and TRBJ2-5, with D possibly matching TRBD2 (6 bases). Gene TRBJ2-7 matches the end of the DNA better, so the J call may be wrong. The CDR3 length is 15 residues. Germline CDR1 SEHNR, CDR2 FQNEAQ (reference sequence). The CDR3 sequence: CASSWVSSGAYEQYF. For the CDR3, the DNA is TGTGCCAGCAGCTGGGTTTCTTCGGGAGCCTACGAGCAGTACTTC.

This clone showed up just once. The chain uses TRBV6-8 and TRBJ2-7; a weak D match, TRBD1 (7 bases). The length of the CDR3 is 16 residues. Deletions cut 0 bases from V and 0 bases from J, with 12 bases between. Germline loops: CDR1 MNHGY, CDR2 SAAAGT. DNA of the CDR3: TGTGCCAGCAGTTACTCGAGACAGGGAGGCTCCTACGAGCAGTACTTC. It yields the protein CASSYSRQGGSYEQYF.

The CDR3 loop reads CATSPGAGWETQYF. CDR3 sequence (DNA): TGTGCCACCTCCCCTGGGGCGGGATGGGAGACCCAGTACTTC. The chain combines TRBV9 with TRBJ2-5; D might be TRBD2 (6 bases). CDR3 length equals 14 residues. Trimming removed 9 bases from V and 5 bases from J, with 20 bases in between. The V gene's germline CDR1 is SGDLS and CDR2 YYNGEE.